The clone carrying this TCR beta chain came up many times. The antigen remains undetermined. Individuals with ophthalmopathy presented a Clinical Activity Score of at least 3, a NOSPECS grade of at least 4 and a duration under 3 months. This specimen comes from a study of T cells in Graves' hyperthyroidism and ophthalmopathy. Overall study findings and caveats: Most expanded thyroid clonotypes above 0.001 recurred in blood.

Amplification yielded TCR beta CDR3 regions, with RNA transcripts as the source. Using the HTBI primer set, a first-round RT-PCR was run on the TCR CDR3. TCRdb independently ran MiXCR on the multiplex PCR reads; one entry per CDR3 protein. The top ten hold approximately 12% of the sample, which has 500,000 to 800,000 distinct CDR3 sequences, about 14% seen once. Trimming pared 1 base from V and 3 bases from J, leaving 3 bases between. Germline CDR1 is MDHEN and CDR2 is SYDVKM. The CDR3 consists of 12 residues. V and J are TRBV28 and TRBJ1-1; D uncertain. This receptor was identified in a woman in her 50s with Graves' ophthalmopathy. The sample comprised blood. DNA for the CDR3: TGTGCCAGCAGTTTATATGACACTGAAGCTTTCTTT. Its translation is CASSLYDTEAFF.